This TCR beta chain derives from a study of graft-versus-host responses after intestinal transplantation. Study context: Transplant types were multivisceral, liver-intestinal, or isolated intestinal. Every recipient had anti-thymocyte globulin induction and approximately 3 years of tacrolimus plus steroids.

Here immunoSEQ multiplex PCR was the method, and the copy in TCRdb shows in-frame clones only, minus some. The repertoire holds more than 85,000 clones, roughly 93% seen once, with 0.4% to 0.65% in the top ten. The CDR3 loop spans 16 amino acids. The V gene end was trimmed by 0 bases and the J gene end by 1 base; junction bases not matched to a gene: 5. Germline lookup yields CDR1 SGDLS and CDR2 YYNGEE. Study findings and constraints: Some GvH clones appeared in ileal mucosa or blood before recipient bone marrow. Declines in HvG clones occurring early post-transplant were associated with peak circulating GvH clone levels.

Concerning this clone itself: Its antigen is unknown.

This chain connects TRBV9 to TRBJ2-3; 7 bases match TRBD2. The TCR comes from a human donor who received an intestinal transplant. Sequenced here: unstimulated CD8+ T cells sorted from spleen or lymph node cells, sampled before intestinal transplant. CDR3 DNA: TGTGCCAGCAGCGTAGCTTCGGCGGGAGGCACAGATACGCAGTATTTT. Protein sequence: CASSVASAGGTDTQYF.